This TCR beta chain was recorded in a study of CD8 T cells in Susac syndrome. This CDR3 region has 17 residues. CDR1 is LGHDT, CDR2 YNNKEL, per germline (reference sequence). Trimming removed 4 bases from V and 2 bases from J, with 21 bases in between. Negative isolation yielded CD4+ and CD8+ T cells, and FACS enriched TEMRA cells. When the RNA was reverse transcribed, random hexamers were used with an input of 0.5 to 1 ug. TCRdb itself ran the immunoSEQ multiplex PCR reads through MiXCR, one entry per CDR3 protein. The sample has approximately 130,000 distinct CDR3 sequences; around 91% are singletons.

The receptor was isolated from a human donor with multiple sclerosis. Sequencing was done on a sample of CD8+ T cells from PBMCs. The chain uses TRBV3-1 and TRBJ2-7; D may be TRBD2 (5 bases). This CDR3 reads CASSLGGLPAPTYEQYF. Written as DNA, the CDR3 is TGTGCCAGCAGCCTCGGAGGCCTACCCGCTCCCACCTACGAGCAGTACTTC.